A selection of T cell receptor beta chains follows, all from one sample in a study of CD8 T cells in Susac syndrome. TCRdb re-called the immunoSEQ multiplex PCR reads with MiXCR, one entry per CDR3 protein. The sample shows about 120,000 distinct CDR3 sequences, nearly 96% of them seen only once. The specimen was CD4+ T cells from PBMCs. The receptors derive from a human donor with Susac syndrome. Both conserved end residues are part of each CDR3. The D gene is left open where the match is weak. Clone size is stated in some rows and not others, as once, few, many or a class when expanded.

abundance	d_gene	v_gene	j_gene	CDR3nt	CDR3aa
-	TRBD2	TRBV9	TRBJ2-5	TGTGCCAGCAGCGTAGAGGGACTAGGAGGAGAGACCCAGTACTTC	CASSVEGLGGETQYF
-	TRBD1	TRBV30	TRBJ2-5	TGTGCCTGGAGTGAACAGGGGGTCGAGACCCAGTACTTC	CAWSEQGVETQYF
-	-	TRBV7-9	TRBJ1-1	TGTGCCAGCAGCTTTCCGGGAGGATGGAACACTGAAGCTTTCTTT	CASSFPGGWNTEAFF
-	TRBD1	TRBV12-3/TRBV12-4	TRBJ1-4	TGTGCCAGCAGTCAGAGACAGGGTGGGGAAAAACTGTTTTTT	CASSQRQGGEKLFF
-	TRBD1	TRBV2	TRBJ2-5	TGTGCCAGCAAGGCCGGGACAGGGGAAGAGACCCAGTACTTC	CASKAGTGEETQYF
-	TRBD1	TRBV7-9	TRBJ2-1	TGTGCCAGCACCAGACAGGGGGCGTACAATGAGCAGTTCTTC	CASTRQGAYNEQFF
-	-	TRBV20-1	TRBJ2-5	TGCAGTGCTAGATCCTCCCACAGGGCAGGAAGGGGGCAAGAGACCCAGTACTTC	CSARSSHRAGRGQETQYF
-	TRBD1	TRBV3-1	TRBJ1-2	TGTGCCAGCAGCAACGGACAGGGGCTTGCTAACTATGGCTACACCTTC	CASSNGQGLANYGYTF
-	-	TRBV4-2	TRBJ2-3	TGTGCCAGCAGCCAACGGGGGGCAGGGCCCGTGGATACGCAGTATTTT	CASSQRGAGPVDTQYF
-	-	TRBV12-3/TRBV12-4	TRBJ1-5	TGTGCCAGCAGTAAAAGATGGTCTAGCAATCAGCCCCAGCATTTT	CASSKRWSSNQPQHF
-	-	TRBV28	TRBJ2-5	TGTGCCAGCCGCGCAACCCCCACGGGACAGCGGGGAGAGACCCAGTACTTC	CASRATPTGQRGETQYF
-	-	TRBV5-1	TRBJ2-7	TGCGCCAGCAGCTTGGGGGAAAGGCGGACTTCTTACGAGCAGTACTTC	CASSLGERRTSYEQYF
-	-	TRBV7-6	TRBJ2-7	TGTGCCAGCAGCACCCAAGACTTCTACGAGCAGTACTTC	CASSTQDFYEQYF
-	-	TRBV19	TRBJ2-5	TGTGCCAGTGGAGAGCGTAGAGGCCTCCAGGAGACCCAGTACTTC	CASGERRGLQETQYF
-	TRBD2	TRBV4-3	TRBJ2-1	TGCGCCAGCAGCCGAGCGTCTAGCGGGGGTTACAATGAGCAGTTCTTC	CASSRASSGGYNEQFF
-	-	TRBV7-9	TRBJ2-7	TGTGCCAGCAGCTTGAATGGAGTTTTCCACGAGCAGTACTTC	CASSLNGVFHEQYF
-	TRBD2	TRBV5-1	TRBJ2-1	TGCGCCAGCAGCTTGGGGGGGACTACCCTCAATGAGCAGTTCTTC	CASSLGGTTLNEQFF
-	TRBD2	TRBV29-1	TRBJ2-7	TGCAGCGTTGGCCCTACTAGCGGGAAGTTCTACGAGCAGTACTTC	CSVGPTSGKFYEQYF
-	TRBD1	TRBV19	TRBJ1-1	TGTGCCAGTAGTGGGCCGGACAGGAGGAACACTGAAGCTTTCTTT	CASSGPDRRNTEAFF
-	TRBD2	TRBV24-1	TRBJ2-1	TGTGCCACCAGTGACCGCCGGGGAGCGGGAGGGAATTACAATGAGCAGTTCTTC	CATSDRRGAGGNYNEQFF
-	TRBD2	TRBV30	TRBJ2-3	TGTGCCTGGAGTATCGCTAGCGGGAGAGATACGCAGTATTTT	CAWSIASGRDTQYF
-	TRBD1	TRBV27	TRBJ2-1	TGTGCCAGCAGCCCCCGGACAGGGTGGGACAATGAGCAGTTCTTC	CASSPRTGWDNEQFF
-	-	TRBV29-1	TRBJ2-2	TGCAGCGTTTTCGGGCAGGGTGCGAACACCGGGGAGCTGTTTTTT	CSVFGQGANTGELFF
-	TRBD1	TRBV12-3/TRBV12-4	TRBJ2-7	TGTGCCAGCAGTCCCACAGGGGCTCTGGCCTACGAGCAGTACTTC	CASSPTGALAYEQYF
-	TRBD2	TRBV3-1	TRBJ2-1	TGTGCCAGCAGCCGAGAAACTAGCGGAAGAACCAATGAGCAGTTCTTC	CASSRETSGRTNEQFF
-	-	TRBV5-1	TRBJ2-7	TGCGCCAGCAGCTTGTCATTGGGTGTGGTTGGTCAGGACGAGCAGTACTTC	CASSLSLGVVGQDEQYF
-	TRBD1	TRBV9	TRBJ2-3	TGTGCCAGCAGCGTAGTTCCAGGGGGCGGGACAGATACGCAGTATTTT	CASSVVPGGGTDTQYF
-	-	TRBV7-3	TRBJ2-3	TGTGCCAGCAGCTTCGTGGGGACTACAGATACGCAGTATTTT	CASSFVGTTDTQYF
once	TRBD2	TRBV9	TRBJ2-7	TGTGCCAGCAGTCCACACGGGGGGTTACCCTCCTACGAGCAGTACTTC	CASSPHGGLPSYEQYF
-	TRBD1	TRBV24-1	TRBJ2-1	TGTGCCACCAGTGATTCGACAGGGTACATATACAATGAGCAGTTCTTC	CATSDSTGYIYNEQFF
-	TRBD2	TRBV20-1	TRBJ2-1	TGCAGTGCTAGTTCTCCGGGACTAGCGCCATACAATGAGCAGTTCTTC	CSASSPGLAPYNEQFF
-	-	TRBV20-1	TRBJ2-1	TGCAGTTTTTTCCCGACGGGGAATGAGCAGTTCTTC	CSFFPTGNEQFF
-	-	TRBV3-1	TRBJ2-1	TGTGCCAGCAGCCAGAACCGGGGGAGTGAGCAGTTCTTC	CASSQNRGSEQFF
-	TRBD2	TRBV2	TRBJ2-5	TGTGCCAGCAGCGTAGCGGGAGAAGAGACCCAGTACTTC	CASSVAGEETQYF
-	TRBD1	TRBV5-1	TRBJ2-1	TGCGCCAGCAGCTTGTTGGGGACAGGGGCCCCACAGTTCTTC	CASSLLGTGAPQFF
-	-	TRBV28	TRBJ1-1	TGTGCCAGCAGAAAGGAAGTTTGGGCTTTCTTT	CASRKEVWAFF
-	-	TRBV5-6	TRBJ2-5	TGTGCCAGCAGCCTCCGAGGGGTCGGGGAGACCCAGTACTTC	CASSLRGVGETQYF
-	TRBD1	TRBV28	TRBJ2-7	TGTGCCAGCAGTTTCGGACAGGCAGTATCCTACGAGCAGTACTTC	CASSFGQAVSYEQYF
-	-	TRBV29-1	TRBJ1-1	TGCAGCGTTGATGACGGCCACACTGAAGCTTTCTTT	CSVDDGHTEAFF
-	-	TRBV19	TRBJ2-6	TGTGCCAGTAGTCCAGGGACCCCGAGGTCCGGGGCCAACGTCCTGACTTTC	CASSPGTPRSGANVLTF
once	-	TRBV2	TRBJ1-2	TGTGCCAGCAGTGAAGAATCTCAGGGAGGCGGCTACACCTTC	CASSEESQGGGYTF
-	-	TRBV3-1	TRBJ2-1	TGTGCCAGCAGCCAAGATAAAGGGCTGGGAGAGCAGTTCTTC	CASSQDKGLGEQFF
once	-	TRBV5-1	TRBJ1-1	TGCGCCAGCAGCTTCGGACAATCCAGAAGCACTGAAGCTTTCTTT	CASSFGQSRSTEAFF
-	TRBD1	TRBV30	TRBJ2-4	TGTGCCTGGGGGCGACAGGGGGCAACCAAAAACATTCAGTACTTC	CAWGRQGATKNIQYF
once	-	TRBV29-1	TRBJ2-7	TGCAGCGTTGGTGGGGGCCGGGAGCGGAGCTCCTACGAGCAGTACTTC	CSVGGGRERSSYEQYF
-	-	TRBV14	TRBJ2-1	TGTGCCAGCAGCCCAGACAGTATTGTACAGTTCTTC	CASSPDSIVQFF
-	-	TRBV5-1	TRBJ2-7	TGCGCCAGCAGCTTCGGGGACATACTCTACGAGCAGTACTTC	CASSFGDILYEQYF
-	-	TRBV15	TRBJ1-2	TGTGCCACCAGCCGCCGGGGACCTCAATATGGCTACACCTTC	CATSRRGPQYGYTF
-	-	TRBV12-3/TRBV12-4	TRBJ2-2	TGTGCCAGCAGTTTGAACCCCATTCGCGGGGAGCTGTTTTTT	CASSLNPIRGELFF
-	-	TRBV5-1	TRBJ1-1	TGCGCCAGTCGTGGGCTCTCCGGGAACACTGAAGCTTTCTTT	CASRGLSGNTEAFF
-	-	TRBV18	TRBJ1-1	TGTGCCAGCTCACCACCGGCGGGGGCAAGGACTGAAGCTTTCTTT	CASSPPAGARTEAFF